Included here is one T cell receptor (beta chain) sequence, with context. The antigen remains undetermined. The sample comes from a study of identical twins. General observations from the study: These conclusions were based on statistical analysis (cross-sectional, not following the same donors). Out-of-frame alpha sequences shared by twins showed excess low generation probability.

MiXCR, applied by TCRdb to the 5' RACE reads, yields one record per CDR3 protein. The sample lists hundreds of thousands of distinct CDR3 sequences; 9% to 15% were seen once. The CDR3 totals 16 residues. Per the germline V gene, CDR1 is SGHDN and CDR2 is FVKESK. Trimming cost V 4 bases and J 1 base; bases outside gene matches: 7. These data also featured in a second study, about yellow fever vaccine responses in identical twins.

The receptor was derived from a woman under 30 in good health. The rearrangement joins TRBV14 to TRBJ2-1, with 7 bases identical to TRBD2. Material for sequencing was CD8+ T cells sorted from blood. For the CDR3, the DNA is TGTGCCAGCAGCCCCCTCGCGGGAGCGTCCTACAATGAGCAGTTCTTC. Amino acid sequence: CASSPLAGASYNEQFF.